These 21 T cell receptor beta chains share one sample of origin, sequenced in a study of a mutant IDH1 vaccine in newly diagnosed glioma. Indicated time point: week 47, end of study. One vaccine dose held 300 ug of mutant IDH1 20-mer peptide and came with topical imiquimod. Antigens of these TCRs are unknown. Some clones are missing from TCRdb's copy, which holds only in-frame ones; the method was immunoSEQ multiplex PCR. The table has roughly 34,000 clones, approximately 90% seen once. Sequenced here: PBMCs, sampled from a glioma patient whose treatment included an IDH1 peptide vaccine. The receptors come from a woman aged 25-40 years with glioma.

This clone was counted once. DNA for the CDR3: TGCGCCAGCAGTCCAGGGGGGAAGACTGAAGCTTTCTTT. It is translated as CASSPGGKTEAFF. The chain recombines TRBV5-1 with TRBJ1-1; 7 bases fit TRBD1. V dropped 5 bases and J dropped 5; count of bases not matched to a gene: 6. This CDR3 has 13 residues. The germline gives CDR1 SGHRS, CDR2 YFSETQ.

CDR3 region: CASTKTGPNNSPLHF. In DNA, the CDR3 is TGTGCCAGCACCAAAACGGGTCCGAATAATTCACCCCTCCACTTT. This chain uses TRBV25-1 with TRBJ1-6; D is unclear. This CDR3 contains 15 residues. Looked up from germline, CDR1 is MGHDK and CDR2 is SYGVNS. The ends were cut back, 7 bases at V and 5 bases at J, with 15 bases in the middle.

The chain is built from TRBV6-5 and TRBJ1-2; no firm D call. The CDR3 has 12 amino acids. V was clipped by 1 base and J by 8 bases, with 8 bases between them. Germline values: CDR1 MNHEY, CDR2 SVGAGI. The CDR3 loop reads CASSYWAGGYTF. CDR3 bases: TGTGCCAGCAGTTACTGGGCAGGCGGCTACACCTTC.

The chain carries TRBV18 and TRBJ2-5; D gene unclear. This CDR3 contains 13 residues. V was cut by 0 bases and J by 5 bases, with 7 bases left in between. Germline CDR1 and CDR2: KGHSH and LQKENI. Written as DNA, the CDR3 is TGTGCCAGCTCACCACCTGCGCGGGAGACCCAGTACTTC. Its protein product is CASSPPARETQYF. The complete variable domain, with remaining parts taken from reference TRBV18 and TRBJ2-5, reads NAGVMQNPRHLVRRRGQEARLRCSPMKGHSHVYWYRQLPEEGLKFMVYLQKENIIDESGMPKERFSAEFPKEGPSILRIQQVVRGDSAAYFCASSPPARETQYFGPGTRLLVL.

The DNA of the CDR3 is TGTGCCAGCAGCCCCTTAGGGTTGGATGGCTACACCTTC. Its protein is CASSPLGLDGYTF. This chain connects TRBV5-8 to TRBJ1-2; unclear D gene. The CDR3 runs 13 residues. The ends were cut back, 4 bases at V and 6 bases at J, with 13 bases in the middle. Germline loops: CDR1 SGHTS, CDR2 YDEGEE.

The CDR3 DNA follows: TGTGCCAGCCCGACGGCTTCTAACTATGGCTACACCTTC. It yields the protein CASPTASNYGYTF. The chain combines TRBV19 with TRBJ1-2; D call uncertain. Germline V gene sequence: CDR1 LNHDA, CDR2 SQIVND (reference sequence). V gave up 9 bases and J gave up 0 bases, with 11 bases separating them. CDR3 length: 13 amino acids.

This chain links TRBV4-1 with TRBJ1-5; D not certain. Germline V gives CDR1 MGHRA, CDR2 YSYEKL. Trimming stripped 1 base from V and 3 bases from J, with 10 bases between. This CDR3 is built from 15 residues. The CDR3 sequence: CASSQATLSNQPQHF. The CDR3 DNA reads TGCGCCAGCAGCCAAGCAACGCTGTCCAATCAGCCCCAGCATTTT.

The chain carries TRBV7-2 and TRBJ1-1; D gene unclear. Germline V gene data show CDR1 as SGHTA and CDR2 as FQGNSA. V was clipped by 5 bases and J by 0 bases, with 10 bases between them. The CDR3 is 14 residues long. The CDR3 loop reads CASSADYMNTEAFF. CDR3 DNA: TGTGCCAGCAGCGCCGATTATATGAACACTGAAGCTTTCTTT.

The chain links TRBV5-1 to TRBJ1-2; D perhaps matches TRBD1 (5 bases). V was trimmed by 0 bases and J by 3 bases, leaving 9 bases between them. CDR3 length: 14 amino acids. Germline assignment: CDR1 SGHRS and CDR2 YFSETQ. CDR3 amino acids: CASSLDGDYYGYTF. CDR3 DNA sequence: TGCGCCAGCAGCTTGGATGGGGACTACTATGGCTACACCTTC.

The rearrangement uses TRBV19 and TRBJ1-1, with D possibly being TRBD1 (6 bases). Germline V gene lookup returns CDR1 LNHDA and CDR2 SQIVND (reference sequence). Trimming removed 6 bases at V and 1 base at J, with 15 bases between. The CDR3 covers 15 residues. In DNA form, the CDR3 reads TGTGCCAGTAGCCGCGAGGGGGACCCGAACACTGAAGCTTTCTTT. Translation gives CASSREGDPNTEAFF.

The chain has TRBV5-1 and TRBJ2-3; 7 bases are a match to TRBD2. The CDR3 consists of 14 residues. The V gene end was trimmed by 7 bases and the J gene end by 4 bases; junction bases not matched to a gene: 9. Germline loops: CDR1 SGHRS, CDR2 YFSETQ. CDR3 sequence: CASFSAGRADTQYF. The CDR3 region has the DNA TGCGCCAGCTTCTCAGCGGGGCGCGCAGATACGCAGTATTTT. Filled out from reference TRBV5-1 and TRBJ2-3, the complete variable domain reads KAGVTQTPRYLIKTRGQQVTLSCSPISGHRSVSWYQQTPGQGLQFLFEYFSETQRNKGNFPGRFSGRQFSNSRSEMNVSTLELGDSALYLCASFSAGRADTQYFGPGTRLTVL.

The chain carries TRBV2 and TRBJ2-6, with 7 nucleotides matching TRBD1. With 7 bases clipped from V and 3 bases from J, the junction kept 3 bases outside the gene matches. The CDR3 is 14 amino acids. Germline V CDR1 and CDR2: SNHLY, FYNNEI. CDR3: CASTTGVGANVLTF. For the CDR3, the DNA is TGTGCCAGCACCACAGGGGTTGGGGCCAACGTCCTGACTTTC.

On this clone itself: In the same sample, other DNA sequences code for this CDR3. V usage is TRBV4-1 and J usage is TRBJ2-2, with D hard to call. The CDR3 extends over 12 amino acids. Germline CDR1 and CDR2: MGHRA and YSYEKL. The V end lost 3 bases, the J end lost 3 bases, and 2 bases lay between the germline ends. CDR3 sequence (DNA): TGCGCCAGCAGCCAGGACACCGGGGAGCTGTTTTTT. This sequence encodes CASSQDTGELFF.

The rearrangement links TRBV7-2 to TRBJ1-1; D gene unclear. The CDR3 runs to 16 residues. Germline values: CDR1 SGHTA, CDR2 FQGNSA. V lost 4 bases and J lost 2, with 17 bases in between. The CDR3 nucleotides are TGTGCCAGCAGCTCAGCTGCAGGACGTATAAACACTGAAGCTTTCTTT. The encoded protein is CASSSAAGRINTEAFF.

V usage is TRBV12-5 and J usage is TRBJ2-2; unclear D gene. Germline V CDR1 and CDR2: LGHNT, FRNRAP. V dropped 2 bases and J dropped 1 base, with 2 bases sitting between them. This CDR3 region has 13 residues. CDR3 residues: CASGLWNTGELFF. The CDR3 coding sequence is TGTGCTAGTGGTTTGTGGAACACCGGGGAGCTGTTTTTT. The variable domain in full, completed from reference TRBV12-5 and TRBJ2-2, reads DARVTQTPRHKVTEMGQEVTMRCQPILGHNTVFWYRQTMMQGLELLAYFRNRAPLDDSGMPKDRFSAEMPDATLATLKIQPSEPRDSAVYFCASGLWNTGELFFGEGSRLTVL.

This chain uses TRBV7-8 with TRBJ2-7, with 7 bases matching TRBD1. The CDR3 runs to 14 residues. CDR1 and CDR2 from the germline V gene are SGHVS and FQNEAQ. Trimming at V came to 0 bases and at J to 7 bases, leaving 6 bases not matched to a gene. The CDR3 nucleotides are TGTGCCAGCAGCTTAGCGGGACAGCCCTCGGAGCAGTACTTC. Translated, it gives CASSLAGQPSEQYF.

V usage is TRBV5-6 and J usage is TRBJ1-4, with 8 bases lining up with TRBD1. The V and J ends lost 1 base and 6 bases, in that order; junction bases with no gene match: 5. Germline V lookup: CDR1 SGHDT, CDR2 YYEEEE. The CDR3 extends over 15 amino acids. The CDR3 loop reads CASSLTDRDDEKLFF. CDR3 nucleotides: TGTGCCAGCAGCTTGACGGACAGGGACGATGAAAAACTGTTTTTT. The full variable domain, its missing parts supplied by reference TRBV5-6 and TRBJ1-4, is DAGVTQSPTHLIKTRGQQVTLRCSPKSGHDTVSWYQQALGQGPQFIFQYYEEEERQRGNFPDRFSGHQFPNYSSELNVNALLLGDSALYLCASSLTDRDDEKLFFGSGTQLSVL.

This clone was observed once. The chain carries TRBV18 and TRBJ2-7, with 8 bases aligning to TRBD1. The junction had 1 base not matched to a gene; V was cut back by 3 bases and J by 3 bases. The CDR3 is made up of 13 amino acids. The germline V gene encodes CDR1 KGHSH and CDR2 LQKENI. The CDR3, as DNA: TGTGCCAGCTCACCGGACAGGGACTACGAGCAGTACTTC. Protein: CASSPDRDYEQYF. Supplemented by reference TRBV18 and TRBJ2-7, the full variable domain reads NAGVMQNPRHLVRRRGQEARLRCSPMKGHSHVYWYRQLPEEGLKFMVYLQKENIIDESGMPKERFSAEFPKEGPSILRIQQVVRGDSAAYFCASSPDRDYEQYFGPGTRLTVT.

CDR3 in DNA: TGTGCCAGCAGGCCTACAGGGGGCGCTGGCTATGGCTACACCTTC. Protein sequence: CASRPTGGAGYGYTF. V and J are TRBV5-6 and TRBJ1-2, with 9 bases fitting TRBD1. This CDR3 region has 15 residues. Trimming removed 5 bases from V and 4 bases from J; junction bases left unmatched: 9. Germline CDR1 is SGHDT and CDR2 is YYEEEE.

The chain has TRBV27 and TRBJ2-2; D is possibly TRBD1 (7 bases). Trimming cost V 8 bases and J 4 bases, with 17 bases left between them. This CDR3 contains 15 residues. Germline lookup yields CDR1 MNHEY and CDR2 SMNVEV (reference sequence). The CDR3 loop reads CASRGLPGGTGELFF. DNA of the CDR3: TGTGCCAGCCGGGGGCTCCCAGGGGGCACCGGGGAGCTGTTTTTT.

This rearrangement joins TRBV5-1 to TRBJ2-3, with D maybe TRBD1 (6 bases). V lost 2 bases, J lost 6 bases, and 7 bases lay in between. The CDR3 length is 12 residues. Germline CDR1 SGHRS, CDR2 YFSETQ. The CDR3 region is CASSFGGDTQYF. CDR3 nucleotides: TGCGCCAGCAGCTTTGGGGGCGATACGCAGTATTTT.